This T cell receptor (beta chain) appears in the sequencing data of a study of low-dose radiotherapy and immunotherapy resistance in tumors. Covering alpha and beta chains, TRAV- and TRBV-specific primers were used for the first-strand cDNA. TCRs were amplified for roughly 20 PCR cycles with a constant-region primer and V-primer adapter. In TCRdb, the reads were re-called with MiXCR into one record per CDR3 protein. The profile covers under 90,000 distinct CDR3 sequences, with 18% appearing a single time and less than 3.5% taken by the ten largest. The time point here: before trial treatment. Advanced solid tumors without tumor-infiltrating lymphocytes were required for inclusion. V shed 4 bases, J shed 5 bases, and the junction held 6 bases outside the gene matches. From germline, CDR1 is SGHVS and CDR2 FQNEAQ. This CDR3 is built from 15 residues. This clonotype was recorded many times.

This rearrangement joins TRBV7-8 to TRBJ2-7; 12 bases fit TRBD2. The TCR originated in a male donor with prostate cancer. Source: PBMCs, taken before treatment. CDR3 DNA sequence: TGTGCCAGCAGCTCCCCCACTAGCGGGGGGAACGAGCAGTACTTC. Protein product: CASSSPTSGGNEQYF.